These 32 T cell receptor beta chains share one sample of origin, sequenced in a study of cytomegalovirus exposure and HLA in healthy donors (dated by TCRdb to about 2017). The protocol used for the library was the immunoSEQ multiplex PCR assay. A mixture of 60 forward primers for TCR Vbeta segments and 13 reverse primers for TCR Jbeta segments was used in the multiplex PCR. TCRdb obtained this table from immuneACCESS and retained in-frame rearrangements with V and J assigned. These tables miss some clones; where compared with another copy, unresolved V genes account for less than half of the shortfall, and the remainder is unexplained. For this sample the table gives 100,000 to 150,000 clones, of which 80% to 85% were detected only once. The top ten clones comprise 1% of the sample. The material sequenced was PBMCs. These receptors all come from a human donor in good health.

J is TRBJ2-5 and V is TRBV28; 7 bases match TRBD2. V was pared by 7 bases and J by 3 bases, with 11 bases of the junction left unmatched. Germline CDR1 MDHEN, CDR2 SYDVKM. The CDR3 contains 15 residues. CDR3 loop: CASTHLAEIKETQYF. Written as DNA, the CDR3 is TGTGCCAGCACCCACCTAGCGGAGATTAAAGAGACCCAGTACTTC. Using reference TRBV28 and TRBJ2-5 for the parts outside the CDR3, the full variable domain is DVKVTQSSRYLVKRTGEKVFLECVQDMDHENMFWYRQDPGLGLRLIYFSYDVKMKEKGDIPEGYSVSREKKERFSLILESASTNQTSMYLCASTHLAEIKETQYFGPGTRLLVL.

V gene TRBV6-5 combines with J gene TRBJ2-1; maybe TRBD1 (6 bases). The length of the CDR3 is 13 residues. Looked up from germline, CDR1 is MNHEY and CDR2 is SVGAGI. V gave up 6 bases and J gave up 8 bases, with 14 bases separating them. In nucleotides, the CDR3 is TGTGCCAGCAGCCTTACACAGGGCTATGAGCAGTTCTTC. Its protein product is CASSLTQGYEQFF.

This clone was seen just once. The chain employs TRBV11-3 and TRBJ2-1; no definite D call. The germline gives CDR1 SGHNT, CDR2 YENEEA. This CDR3 contains 13 residues. The V end was cut by 0 bases, the J end by 5 bases, with 5 bases between. In nucleotides, the CDR3 is TGTGCCAGCAGCTTAGATCCTAACAATGAGCAGTTCTTC. Amino acids: CASSLDPNNEQFF.

This clone was found a few times. This rearrangement joins TRBV6-6 to TRBJ2-1; D remains ambiguous. Germline V gene lookup returns CDR1 MNHNY and CDR2 SVGAGI (reference sequence). There are 15 residues in the CDR3. V was pared by 7 bases and J by 3 bases, with 16 bases between. CDR3 sequence (DNA): TGTGCCAGCACAGACGACGGAGAACTCTACAATGAGCAGTTCTTC. Residues: CASTDDGELYNEQFF.

J is TRBJ2-7 and V is TRBV2; tentatively, D is TRBD1 (6 bases). Germline values: CDR1 SNHLY, CDR2 FYNNEI. The CDR3 spans 12 residues. The ends were cut back, 6 bases at V and 5 bases at J, with 11 bases in the middle. CDR3 sequence reads: CASRLQGHEQYF. As DNA, the CDR3 is TGTGCCAGCAGACTACAGGGTCACGAGCAGTACTTC.

This sequence joins TRBV2 and TRBJ2-2; 10 nucleotides agree with TRBD1. The CDR3 extends over 15 amino acids. Germline V gene sequence: CDR1 SNHLY, CDR2 FYNNEI. The V and J ends lost 7 bases and 7 bases, in that order; junction bases with no gene match: 9. DNA for the CDR3: TGTGCCAGCACTAGAGACAGGGGGCTTATCGGGGAGCTGTTTTTT. Translation: CASTRDRGLIGELFF.

This clone was recorded only once. The chain carries TRBV18 and TRBJ1-1; D may be TRBD1 (5 bases). The CDR3 extends over 15 amino acids. Looked up from germline, CDR1 is KGHSH and CDR2 is LQKENI. V was pared by 0 bases and J by 0 bases, with 8 bases between. CDR3 bases: TGTGCCAGCTCACCACCGGGACTGCTGAACACTGAAGCTTTCTTT. Translated: CASSPPGLLNTEAFF.

The chain has TRBV6-5 and TRBJ1-2; TRBD1 agrees at 11 bases. The CDR3 spans 16 residues. Germline trimming cut 2 bases from V and 7 bases from J; bases unmatched to any gene: 9. CDR1 and CDR2 from the germline V gene are MNHEY and SVGAGI. The CDR3 DNA reads as TGTGCCAGCAGTTACCCTTCGGGACAGGGGGGGTCTGGCTACACCTTC. Translation gives CASSYPSGQGGSGYTF.

The V gene is TRBV5-1, the J gene TRBJ2-1; D is possibly TRBD2 (7 bases). CDR3 length: 15 amino acids. V lost 4 bases and J 2 bases, leaving 13 bases between the germline ends. Germline V gene sequence: CDR1 SGHRS, CDR2 YFSETQ. Written as DNA, the CDR3 is TGCGCCAGCAGCGGGGGGGCCGGTGCCTACAATGAGCAGTTCTTC. This gives the protein CASSGGAGAYNEQFF.

V and J are TRBV18 and TRBJ1-4; 9 bases are a match to TRBD1. Trimming cost V 4 bases and J 8 bases; bases outside gene matches: 2. Germline CDR1 KGHSH, CDR2 LQKENI. The CDR3 has 13 amino acids. CDR3 sequence: CASSQGQGEKLFF. The CDR3 DNA follows: TGTGCCAGCTCACAGGGACAGGGCGAAAAACTGTTTTTT.

This sequence joins TRBV5-4 and TRBJ2-5, with D uncertain. This CDR3 region has 14 residues. Germline V gene data show CDR1 as SGHNT and CDR2 as YYREEE (reference sequence). Trimming stripped 4 bases from V and 2 bases from J, with 12 bases between. CDR3 in DNA: TGTGCCAGCAGCCGACAACAGAATCAAGAGACCCAGTACTTC. Translating gives CASSRQQNQETQYF.

This chain links TRBV5-6 with TRBJ2-7; 9 positions match TRBD1. The V gene's germline CDR1 is SGHDT and CDR2 YYEEEE. With V trimmed by 0 bases and J by 0 bases, 1 base remained unmatched. This CDR3 is built from 15 residues. CDR3 sequence (DNA): TGTGCCAGCAGCTTGGTGGACAGGGGCTCCTACGAGCAGTACTTC. It is translated as CASSLVDRGSYEQYF.

The chain uses TRBV5-4 and TRBJ1-1; D call uncertain. Germline CDR1 is SGHNT and CDR2 is YYREEE (reference sequence). The CDR3 is 13 amino acids. The ends were cut back, 0 bases at V and 4 bases at J, with 7 bases in the middle. The CDR3 loop is CASSLVESTEAFF. DNA for the CDR3: TGTGCCAGCAGCTTGGTGGAGTCCACTGAAGCTTTCTTT.

This clone was detected once. The CDR3 nucleotides are TGTGCCAGCAGTGAGAGGTTGAGCTCCTACAATGAGCAGTTCTTC. Translation: CASSERLSSYNEQFF. This rearrangement joins TRBV6-4 to TRBJ2-1, with D uncertain. The length of the CDR3 is 15 residues. Germline lookup yields CDR1 MRHNA and CDR2 SNTAGT. V lost 3 bases, J lost 0 bases, and 9 bases lay in between.

The J gene is TRBJ2-7, the V gene TRBV6-5; TRBD1 agrees at 7 bases. Germline V gene lookup returns CDR1 MNHEY and CDR2 SVGAGI. This CDR3 spans 15 amino acids. Trimming cost V 0 bases and J 2 bases; bases outside gene matches: 4. CDR3 amino acids: CASSYSTGEPYEQYF. CDR3 nucleotide sequence: TGTGCCAGCAGTTACTCAACAGGGGAGCCCTACGAGCAGTACTTC.

Details on this clone: This sample also contains other DNA sequences that code for the same CDR3. This chain uses TRBV9 with TRBJ2-3, with D perhaps matching TRBD1 (6 bases). Germline V gene sequence: CDR1 SGDLS, CDR2 YYNGEE. Deletions cut 2 bases from V and 3 bases from J, with 7 bases between. This CDR3 is built from 13 residues. In DNA, the CDR3 is TGTGCCAGCAGCGTCAGGGGTACAGATACGCAGTATTTT. It translates to CASSVRGTDTQYF. The complete variable domain, with remaining parts taken from reference TRBV9 and TRBJ2-3, reads DSGVTQTPKHLITATGQRVTLRCSPRSGDLSVYWYQQSLDQGLQFLIQYYNGEERAKGNILERFSAQQFPDLHSELNLSSLELGDSALYFCASSVRGTDTQYFGPGTRLTVL.

The rearrangement uses TRBV4-1 and TRBJ2-1, with 10 nucleotides matching TRBD2. Germline loops: CDR1 MGHRA, CDR2 YSYEKL. Unmatched junction bases numbered 4, after V lost 4 bases and J lost 10 bases. The CDR3 has 13 amino acids. In DNA, the CDR3 is TGCGCCAGCAGCCGCCTGACTAGCGGGGAGCAGTTCTTC. Its translation: CASSRLTSGEQFF.

Written as DNA, the CDR3 is TGTGCCAGCAGCCTATTCACAGATACGCAGTATTTT. Translation: CASSLFTDTQYF. This sequence joins TRBV5-6 and TRBJ2-3; unclear D gene. Trimming took off 4 bases at V and 2 bases at J, with 5 bases between the two ends. Germline CDR1 is SGHDT and CDR2 is YYEEEE. The CDR3 covers 12 residues.

This sequence joins TRBV7-9 and TRBJ2-7; perhaps TRBD1 as D (5 bases). Trimming stripped 5 bases from V and 2 bases from J, with 10 bases between. CDR3 length equals 13 residues. Looked up from germline, CDR1 is SEHNR and CDR2 is FQNEAQ (reference sequence). The CDR3 region has the DNA TGTGCCAGCAGCCCTAGGGGCACCTACGAGCAGTACTTC. Protein: CASSPRGTYEQYF.

This sequence joins TRBV5-1 and TRBJ1-1, with 9 bases that match TRBD1. Per germline, CDR1 SGHRS and CDR2 YFSETQ. V gave up 4 bases and J gave up 7 bases; unmatched junction bases: 14. CDR3 size: 16 residues. The CDR3 loop is CASSENSPGQGNEAFF. Here the CDR3 DNA reads TGCGCCAGCAGCGAAAATAGCCCGGGACAGGGTAATGAAGCTTTCTTT. Together with reference TRBV5-1 and TRBJ1-1, the CDR3 gives the full variable domain: KAGVTQTPRYLIKTRGQQVTLSCSPISGHRSVSWYQQTPGQGLQFLFEYFSETQRNKGNFPGRFSGRQFSNSRSEMNVSTLELGDSALYLCASSENSPGQGNEAFFGQGTRLTVV.

The chain uses TRBV4-1 and TRBJ2-5; D is perhaps TRBD1 or TRBD2 (5 bases each). TRBJ2-7 matches the DNA end more closely, so the J call is doubtful. The CDR3 loop spans 15 amino acids. Germline assignment: CDR1 MGHRA and CDR2 YSYEKL. CDR3: CASSQVGLGDYEQYF. CDR3 coding DNA: TGCGCCAGCAGCCAAGTTGGGCTGGGGGACTACGAGCAGTACTTC.

In DNA, the CDR3 is TGCGCCAGCAGTGAATCGGGACTAGCGGTGACGACCGGGGAGCTGTTTTTT. It translates to CASSESGLAVTTGELFF. The chain employs TRBV10-1 and TRBJ2-2; 11 bases map to TRBD2. Germline CDR1 and CDR2: WNHNN and SYGVQD (reference sequence). Trimming took 3 bases from V and 5 from J; bases not matched to a gene: 8. This CDR3 has 17 amino acids.

Here the CDR3 reads CASSLGDLGQGYEQYF. CDR3 sequence (DNA): TGTGCCAGCAGCTTAGGGGATCTGGGACAGGGTTACGAGCAGTACTTC. The chain is built from TRBV11-2 and TRBJ2-7; TRBD1 matches at 9 bases. Trimming took 1 base from V and 4 from J; bases not matched to a gene: 8. This CDR3 has 16 residues. CDR1 is SGHAT and CDR2 is FQNNGV in the germline V gene.

The chain employs TRBV11-2 and TRBJ2-3; D may be TRBD2 (6 bases). The CDR3 covers 17 residues. The germline V gene has CDR1 SGHAT and CDR2 FQNNGV. Deletions cut 5 bases from V and 5 bases from J, with 23 bases between. CDR3 protein: CASSPRRRGRVEDTQYF. In DNA form, the CDR3 reads TGTGCCAGCAGCCCACGCCGGCGGGGCAGGGTTGAAGATACGCAGTATTTT.

This chain joins TRBV5-8 and TRBJ2-7; no reliable D call. V was clipped by 4 bases and J by 3 bases, with 5 bases between them. The CDR3 has 11 amino acids. Germline assignment: CDR1 SGHTS and CDR2 YDEGEE. The CDR3 region has the DNA TGTGCCAGCAGCCCCCTCTACGAGCAGTACTTC. Protein sequence: CASSPLYEQYF.

This chain links TRBV6-4 with TRBJ1-2; D ambiguous. Per the germline V gene, CDR1 is MRHNA and CDR2 is SNTAGT. V lost 6 bases, J lost 7 bases, and 3 bases lay in between. This CDR3 is built from 9 residues. This CDR3 is CASRSGYTF. CDR3 coding DNA: TGTGCCAGCAGGAGTGGCTACACCTTC.

The V and J genes are TRBV6-5 and TRBJ2-2; no clear D gene. The germline gives CDR1 MNHEY, CDR2 SVGAGI. V lost 8 bases, J lost 4 bases, and 8 bases lay in between. CDR3 size: 12 residues. The CDR3 nucleotides read TGTGCCAGCCTAGACGGCACCGGGGAGCTGTTTTTT. This translates into CASLDGTGELFF.

The genes are TRBV29-1 and TRBJ2-1, with TRBD2 matching over 9 bases. Unmatched junction bases numbered 7, after V lost 7 bases and J lost 0 bases. The CDR3 contains 15 residues. CDR1 SQVTM and CDR2 ANQGSEA come from the germline V gene. CDR3 residues: CSAGTSRNSYNEQFF. The CDR3 DNA reads TGCAGCGCTGGGACTAGCAGAAACTCCTACAATGAGCAGTTCTTC.

The chain uses TRBV6-1 and TRBJ2-1; D is possibly TRBD2 (6 bases). The CDR3 covers 13 residues. The germline V and J ends were trimmed by 10 bases and 5 bases, with 15 bases remaining between them. Germline assignment: CDR1 MNHNS and CDR2 SASEGT. CDR3 region: CAIFHGTHNEQFF. The DNA for the CDR3 is TGTGCCATCTTCCACGGGACTCACAATGAGCAGTTCTTC.

V usage is TRBV11-3 and J usage is TRBJ1-1, with D unresolved. V was cut by 5 bases and J by 0 bases, with 7 bases left in between. The germline V gene has CDR1 SGHNT and CDR2 YENEEA. The CDR3 sequence is 13 residues long. CDR3 nucleotides: TGTGCCAGCAGCGAATCGGTGAACACTGAAGCTTTCTTT. Its translation: CASSESVNTEAFF.

The gene calls are TRBV27 and TRBJ2-7; 8 bases are a match to TRBD2. This CDR3 comprises 14 residues. The junction had 7 bases not matched to a gene; V was cut back by 7 bases and J by 2 bases. The germline V gene encodes CDR1 MNHEY and CDR2 SMNVEV (reference sequence). In nucleotides, the CDR3 is TGTGCCAGCACCCTCAGCGGGGGACCCTACGAGCAGTACTTC. Protein sequence: CASTLSGGPYEQYF.

The genes are TRBV10-3 and TRBJ1-5, with unresolved D. Germline CDR1 reads ENHRY; CDR2 reads SYGVKD. The CDR3 sequence is 14 residues long. V was clipped by 4 bases and J by 3 bases, with 10 bases between them. The CDR3 loop reads CAISGGTFNQPQHF. CDR3 bases: TGTGCCATCAGTGGAGGCACTTTCAATCAGCCCCAGCATTTT.